These 32 T cell receptor beta chains originate from one sample sequenced in a study of CD4 T cells in relation to SARS-CoV-2 and coronaviruses. CD4+ T cells from unexposed donors were obtained before the COVID-19 pandemic (2011-2018). Sequencing was performed with immunoSEQ multiplex PCR; in TCRdb, only in-frame clones are kept and a portion is missing. The table lists more than 50,000 clones, roughly 85% of them singletons. The sample consisted of memory CD4+ T cells from PBMCs. The origin of the receptors is a human donor in good health.

The genes are TRBV3-1 (or the pseudogene TRBV3-2) and TRBJ2-5; 9 nucleotides align to TRBD2. The CDR3 runs 16 residues. From germline, CDR1 is LGHDT and CDR2 YNNKEL (reference sequence). The junction had 3 bases not matched to a gene; V was cut back by 1 base and J by 0 bases. DNA for the CDR3: TGTGCCAGCAGCCAAGGACTAGCGGAAAACCAAGAGACCCAGTACTTC. Translating it yields CASSQGLAENQETQYF.

This chain joins TRBV13 and TRBJ2-6, with no clear D. This CDR3 comprises 15 residues. Germline V gene sequence: CDR1 PRHDT, CDR2 FYEKMQ (reference sequence). V dropped 6 bases and J dropped 1 base, with 10 bases sitting between them. The CDR3 coding sequence is TGTGCCAGCAGTAAGCCCAATTCTGGGGCCAACGTCCTGACTTTC. As protein: CASSKPNSGANVLTF.

V and J are TRBV3-1 (or the pseudogene TRBV3-2) and TRBJ2-7, with D maybe TRBD2 (6 bases). The V end lost 0 bases, the J end lost 0 bases, and 9 bases lay between the germline ends. Germline values: CDR1 LGHDT, CDR2 YNNKEL (reference sequence). The CDR3 totals 15 residues. The CDR3 region is CASSQDRRGSYEQYF. CDR3 DNA sequence: TGTGCCAGCAGCCAAGATCGGCGGGGCTCCTACGAGCAGTACTTC.

This CDR3 reads CATSSLASGNYEQYF. In nucleotides, the CDR3 is TGTGCCACCAGCTCACTGGCTAGCGGGAACTACGAGCAGTACTTC. The chain recombines TRBV15 with TRBJ2-7; 9 bases agree with TRBD2. Germline loops: CDR1 LNHNV, CDR2 YYDKDF (reference sequence). V shed 5 bases and J 3 bases; nucleotides not matched to a gene: 8. The CDR3 spans 15 residues.

The rearrangement joins TRBV2 to TRBJ2-5; 13 positions match TRBD2. Losses at the gene ends were 6 bases for V and 4 bases for J; bases not matched to a gene: 8. The CDR3 sequence is 16 residues long. Germline-derived CDR1 and CDR2 are SNHLY and FYNNEI. The CDR3 coding sequence is TGTGCCAGCAGCCCGTCGACTAGCGGGGGGATAGAGACCCAGTACTTC. The encoded protein is CASSPSTSGGIETQYF.

The chain employs TRBV5-4 and TRBJ2-3; no clear D. This CDR3 is built from 15 residues. From germline, CDR1 is SGHNT and CDR2 YYREEE (reference sequence). Trimming left V 0 bases short and J 6 bases short, with 14 bases between. The CDR3 nucleotides are TGTGCCAGCAGCTTGGCAGGCTCTCAAGGGGATACGCAGTATTTT. Protein sequence: CASSLAGSQGDTQYF.

The chain has TRBV27 and TRBJ2-7; D is tentatively TRBD1 or TRBD2 (5 bases each). This CDR3 spans 15 amino acids. The germline CDR1 and CDR2 sequences are MNHEY and SMNVEV (reference sequence). V shed 6 bases and J shed 0 bases, with 15 bases lying between them. The CDR3 nucleotides are TGTGCCAGCAGAAAGGGGACGCCAAGCTCCTACGAGCAGTACTTC. Its translation: CASRKGTPSSYEQYF.

The chain joins TRBV24-1 to TRBJ1-2, with D unclear. The V end lost 4 bases, the J end lost 0 bases, and 5 bases lay between the germline ends. Germline CDR1 KGHDR, CDR2 SFDVKD. The CDR3 has 13 amino acids. The CDR3 region is CATSDPTNYGYTF. The CDR3 DNA follows: TGTGCCACCAGTGACCCGACTAACTATGGCTACACCTTC.

The chain couples TRBV27 to TRBJ2-7, with 7 bases lining up with TRBD1. The junction had 1 base not matched to a gene; V was cut back by 3 bases and J by 2 bases. Germline CDR1 is MNHEY and CDR2 is SMNVEV (reference sequence). The CDR3 runs to 13 residues. The CDR3: CASSFTGAYEQYF. CDR3 bases: TGTGCCAGCAGTTTTACAGGGGCCTACGAGCAGTACTTC.

The chain is built from TRBV7-2 and TRBJ1-5, with 7 bases lining up with TRBD1. Trimming cost V 5 bases and J 4 bases; bases outside gene matches: 5. Per the germline V gene, CDR1 is SGHTA and CDR2 is FQGNSA. This CDR3 region has 14 residues. Here the CDR3 DNA reads TGTGCCAGCAGCCCTTCGACAGGGAATCAGCCCCAGCATTTT. Amino acid sequence: CASSPSTGNQPQHF.

The V and J genes are TRBV5-1 and TRBJ1-2; D gene uncertain. This CDR3 region has 13 residues. The V end was cut by 0 bases, the J end by 6 bases, with 9 bases between. Germline V gives CDR1 SGHRS, CDR2 YFSETQ. CDR3 in amino acids: CASSLVEGHGYTF. The CDR3 DNA sequence: TGCGCCAGCAGCTTGGTGGAGGGTCATGGCTACACCTTC.

The chain couples TRBV7-2 to TRBJ1-5, with D possibly being TRBD1 (5 bases). V was trimmed by 6 bases and J by 2 bases, leaving 8 bases between them. Germline CDR1 reads SGHTA; CDR2 reads FQGNSA. This CDR3 comprises 13 residues. CDR3 sequence (DNA): TGTGCCAGCAGTCTGGGGCGCAATCAGCCCCAGCATTTT. It specifies CASSLGRNQPQHF.

The chain is built from TRBV6-1 and TRBJ2-5; 8 positions agree with TRBD1. Germline V lookup: CDR1 MNHNS, CDR2 SASEGT. The V and J ends lost 0 bases and 9 bases, in that order; junction bases with no gene match: 9. This CDR3 has 15 residues. Written as DNA, the CDR3 is TGTGCCAGCAGTGAAGCGGGACAGGCTGCGAAGTCCCAGTACTTC. It yields the protein CASSEAGQAAKSQYF.

V and J are TRBV11-3 and TRBJ2-2, with TRBD1 matching 10 bases. Trimming at V came to 5 bases and at J to 0 bases, leaving 3 bases not matched to a gene. Per germline, CDR1 SGHNT and CDR2 YENEEA. The CDR3 contains 16 residues. CDR3 nucleotide sequence: TGTGCCAGCAGCCCCGGACAGGGGGCGAACACCGGGGAGCTGTTTTTT. It codes for CASSPGQGANTGELFF.

The genes are TRBV7-2 and TRBJ2-7, with a possible D match to TRBD1 (5 bases). Germline CDR1 is SGHTA and CDR2 is FQGNSA. V lost 1 base and J lost 0, with 10 bases in between. The length of the CDR3 is 15 residues. CDR3 loop: CASSLVQGSSYEQYF. Written as DNA, the CDR3 is TGTGCCAGCAGCTTAGTGCAGGGTAGCTCCTACGAGCAGTACTTC.

This clone was counted between two and nine times. This chain links TRBV7-3 with TRBJ1-1, with a tentative D call TRBD1 (5 bases). V was pared by 1 base and J by 0 bases, with 21 bases between. Germline V gene sequence: CDR1 SGHTA, CDR2 FQGTGA. This CDR3 contains 19 residues. CDR3 bases: TGTGCCAGCAGCTTAAATCCGGCTCTTAGTGGGGGAATGAACACTGAAGCTTTCTTT. Amino acid sequence: CASSLNPALSGGMNTEAFF.

The CDR3 reads CASSNQGEVGELFF. CDR3 bases: TGTGCCAGCAGCAACCAGGGGGAGGTCGGGGAGCTGTTTTTT. V gene TRBV21-1 combines with J gene TRBJ2-2; TRBD1, the table's D call, was not compared with the DNA. TRBV21-1 is a documented pseudogene. The CDR3 covers 14 residues.

The chain uses TRBV25-1 and TRBJ2-2, with TRBD2 matching over 8 bases. The CDR3 runs 15 residues. The germline CDR1 and CDR2 sequences are MGHDK and SYGVNS. Trimming at V came to 4 bases and at J to 6 bases, leaving 7 bases not matched to a gene. In nucleotides, the CDR3 is TGTGCCAGCAGTGCCCCCGGGAGGGAAGCCGGGGAGCTGTTTTTT. Amino acid sequence: CASSAPGREAGELFF.

This clone was found a few times. V and J are TRBV6-2 or TRBV6-3 and TRBJ1-1; D not certain. The V gene's germline CDR1 is MNHEY and CDR2 SVGEGT. V lost 6 bases to trimming and J lost 0 bases, with 5 bases between them. The CDR3 is made up of 12 amino acids. The CDR3 DNA follows: TGTGCCAGCAGCAGGCTGAACACTGAAGCTTTCTTT. Translated, it gives CASSRLNTEAFF.

The chain carries TRBV24-1 and TRBJ2-1; D ambiguous. The germline CDR1 and CDR2 sequences are KGHDR and SFDVKD. Trimming took off 8 bases at V and 2 bases at J, with 15 bases between the two ends. The CDR3 loop spans 15 amino acids. The CDR3 region is CATMNSQTAYNEQFF. The CDR3 DNA reads as TGTGCCACCATGAACAGTCAAACTGCCTACAATGAGCAGTTCTTC.

V and J are TRBV3-1 (or the pseudogene TRBV3-2) and TRBJ2-5; D is ambiguous. CDR3 length equals 13 residues. CDR1 and CDR2 (germline): LGHDT, YNNKEL (reference sequence). V gave up 2 bases and J gave up 3 bases, with 7 bases separating them. CDR3 protein: CASSQNTKETQYF. CDR3 bases: TGTGCCAGCAGCCAAAACACTAAAGAGACCCAGTACTTC.

This sequence joins TRBV21-1 and TRBJ2-1; the D call in the table, TRBD1, was not verified against the DNA. TRBV21-1 is shown as a pseudogene. This CDR3 is built from 14 residues. CDR3 protein: CASSKGAGVNEQFF. Written as DNA, the CDR3 is TGTGCCAGCAGCAAAGGGGCAGGGGTGAATGAGCAGTTCTTC.

The chain is built from TRBV24-1 and TRBJ2-7; 12 bases agree with TRBD2. The CDR3 contains 19 residues. Germline V gives CDR1 KGHDR, CDR2 SFDVKD. J lost 4 bases, V lost 3 bases, and 15 bases had no gene match. In DNA, the CDR3 is TGTGCCACCAGTGATGCCTCCGGGTCTAGCGGGAGGGCCTTATACGAGCAGTACTTC. As protein: CATSDASGSSGRALYEQYF.

V usage is TRBV7-3 and J usage is TRBJ2-5, with D maybe TRBD2 (7 bases). Germline V gives CDR1 SGHTA, CDR2 FQGTGA. The length of the CDR3 is 14 residues. V gave up 6 bases and J gave up 3 bases, with 14 bases separating them. CDR3 nucleotide sequence: TGTGCCAGCAGTCAAGGGGGGGGGAAAGAGACCCAGTACTTC. Its protein is CASSQGGGKETQYF. Looking up the rest from reference TRBV7-3 and TRBJ2-5 gives the full variable domain: GAGVSQTPSNKVTEKGKYVELRCDPISGHTALYWYRQSLGQGPEFLIYFQGTGAADDSGLPNDRFFAVRPEGSVSTLKIQRTERGDSAVYLCASSQGGGKETQYFGPGTRLLVL.

The chain employs TRBV7-3 and TRBJ2-2; 7 nucleotides agree with TRBD1. Per the germline V gene, CDR1 is SGHTA and CDR2 is FQGTGA. CDR3 length: 15 amino acids. Trimming cost V 5 bases and J 2 bases; bases outside gene matches: 5. This CDR3 reads CASSLGQYNTGELFF. CDR3 coding DNA: TGTGCCAGCAGCCTGGGACAGTATAACACCGGGGAGCTGTTTTTT.

The rearrangement links TRBV3-1 (or the pseudogene TRBV3-2) to TRBJ2-3; D might be TRBD2 (5 bases). The V end lost 6 bases, the J end lost 6 bases, and 10 bases lay between the germline ends. The CDR3 covers 12 residues. Looked up from germline, CDR1 is LGHDT and CDR2 is YNNKEL (reference sequence). CDR3 loop: CASSTRADTQYF. In DNA form, the CDR3 reads TGTGCCAGCAGTACGAGGGCCGATACGCAGTATTTT.

Note on this clone: Other DNA sequences in the same sample also yield this CDR3. The chain has TRBV18 and TRBJ2-5; 10 nucleotides line up with TRBD1. Germline-derived CDR1 and CDR2 are KGHSH and LQKENI. The CDR3 contains 13 residues. With V trimmed by 3 bases and J by 5 bases, 0 bases remained unmatched. The CDR3 bases are TGTGCCAGCTCACCGGGACAGGGGGAGACCCAGTACTTC. It yields the protein CASSPGQGETQYF. Supplemented by reference TRBV18 and TRBJ2-5, the full variable domain reads NAGVMQNPRHLVRRRGQEARLRCSPMKGHSHVYWYRQLPEEGLKFMVYLQKENIIDESGMPKERFSAEFPKEGPSILRIQQVVRGDSAAYFCASSPGQGETQYFGPGTRLLVL.

The V gene is TRBV6-5, the J gene TRBJ1-2; 8 nucleotides match TRBD1. Trimming removed 6 bases from V and 6 bases from J; junction bases left unmatched: 12. The CDR3 contains 15 residues. The germline CDR1 and CDR2 sequences are MNHEY and SVGAGI. The chain's CDR3 is CASRATGATLDGYTF. In DNA, the CDR3 is TGTGCCAGCAGAGCGACAGGGGCCACCCTCGATGGCTACACCTTC.

The genes are TRBV6-1 and TRBJ1-2, with D tentatively TRBD1 (6 bases). The CDR3 is 16 amino acids. Germline V lookup: CDR1 MNHNS, CDR2 SASEGT. V was shortened by 4 bases and J by 3 bases, with 18 bases between the two germline ends. CDR3 protein: CASSANRVATYYGYTF. CDR3 nucleotides: TGTGCCAGCAGTGCCAACAGGGTCGCGACTTACTATGGCTACACCTTC.

The chain employs TRBV11-2 and TRBJ1-3; the D is unclear. Per the germline V gene, CDR1 is SGHAT and CDR2 is FQNNGV. The CDR3 consists of 15 residues. V gave up 2 bases and J gave up 7 bases, with 15 bases separating them. CDR3 loop: CASSLIGSAYNTIYF. The DNA for the CDR3 is TGTGCCAGCAGCTTAATTGGGTCTGCTTACAACACCATATATTTT.

In its sample, this clone was seen once. Here the CDR3 DNA reads TGTGCCACCAGTGATCTCCTAGGGACAGGGGGTGCGAACGAGCAGTACTTC. It yields the protein CATSDLLGTGGANEQYF. The V gene is TRBV24-1, the J gene TRBJ2-7; 11 bases are a match to TRBD1. CDR1 is KGHDR, CDR2 SFDVKD, per germline. With 3 bases clipped from V and 5 bases from J, the junction kept 11 bases outside the gene matches. The CDR3 is 17 amino acids.

The chain couples TRBV7-2 to TRBJ2-6; 7 bases line up with TRBD2. This CDR3 is built from 18 residues. The J segment lost 0 bases and the V segment lost 7 bases, leaving 12 bases of the junction unmatched. Germline V gene sequence: CDR1 SGHTA, CDR2 FQGNSA. CDR3 in amino acids: CASIPIGRGSSGANVLTF. CDR3 DNA sequence: TGTGCCAGCATCCCCATTGGGAGGGGTTCCTCTGGGGCCAACGTCCTGACTTTC.